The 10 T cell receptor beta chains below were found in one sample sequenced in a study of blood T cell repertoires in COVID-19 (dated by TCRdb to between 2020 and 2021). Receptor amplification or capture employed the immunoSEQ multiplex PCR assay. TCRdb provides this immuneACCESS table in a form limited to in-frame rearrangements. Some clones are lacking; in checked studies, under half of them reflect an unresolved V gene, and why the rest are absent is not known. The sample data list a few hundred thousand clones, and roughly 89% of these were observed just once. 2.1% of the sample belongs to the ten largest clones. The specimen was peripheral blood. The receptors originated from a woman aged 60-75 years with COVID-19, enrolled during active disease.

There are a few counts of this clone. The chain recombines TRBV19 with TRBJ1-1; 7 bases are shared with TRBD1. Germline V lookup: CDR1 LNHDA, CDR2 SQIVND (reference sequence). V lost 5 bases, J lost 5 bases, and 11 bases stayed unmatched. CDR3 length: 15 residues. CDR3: CASSQPGQTGTEAFF. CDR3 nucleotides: TGTGCCAGTAGTCAACCGGGACAGACGGGAACTGAAGCTTTCTTT. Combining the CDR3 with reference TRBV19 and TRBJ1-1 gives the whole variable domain DGGITQSPKYLFRKEGQNVTLSCEQNLNHDAMYWYRQDPGQGLRLIYYSQIVNDFQKGDIAEGYSVSREKKESFPLTVTSAQKNPTAFYLCASSQPGQTGTEAFFGQGTRLTVV.

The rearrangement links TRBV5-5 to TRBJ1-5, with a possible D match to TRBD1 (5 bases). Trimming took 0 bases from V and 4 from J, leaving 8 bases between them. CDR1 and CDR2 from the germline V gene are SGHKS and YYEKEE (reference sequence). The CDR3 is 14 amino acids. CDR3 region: CASSLGTTNQPQHF. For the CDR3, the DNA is TGTGCCAGCAGCTTGGGGACAACTAATCAGCCCCAGCATTTT.

Written as DNA, the CDR3 is TGTGCCAGCAGTTTGCGATACGAGCAGTACTTC. Its translation: CASSLRYEQYF. The rearrangement uses TRBV28 and TRBJ2-7; D is uncertain. The CDR3 length is 11 residues. Germline V gene sequence: CDR1 MDHEN, CDR2 SYDVKM. Trimming left V 3 bases short and J 4 bases short, with 4 bases between.

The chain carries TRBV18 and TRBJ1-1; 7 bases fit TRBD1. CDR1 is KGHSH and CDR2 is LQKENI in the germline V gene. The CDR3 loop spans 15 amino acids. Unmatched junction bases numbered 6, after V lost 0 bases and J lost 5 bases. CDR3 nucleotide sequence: TGTGCCAGCTCACCACCGGTATCCAGGGGGACTGAAGCTTTCTTT. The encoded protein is CASSPPVSRGTEAFF.

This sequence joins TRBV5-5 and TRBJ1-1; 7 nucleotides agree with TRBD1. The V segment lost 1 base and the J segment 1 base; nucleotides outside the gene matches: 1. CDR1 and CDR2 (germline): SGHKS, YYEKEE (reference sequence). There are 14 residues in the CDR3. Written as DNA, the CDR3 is TGTGCCAGCAGCTTGAGGGACAGGAACACTGAAGCTTTCTTT. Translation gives CASSLRDRNTEAFF.

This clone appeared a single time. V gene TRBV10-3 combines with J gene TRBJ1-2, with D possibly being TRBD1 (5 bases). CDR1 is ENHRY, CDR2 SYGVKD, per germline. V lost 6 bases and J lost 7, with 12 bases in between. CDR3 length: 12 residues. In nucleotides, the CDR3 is TGTGCCATCAGAGGCAGGGTGGCTGGCTACACCTTC. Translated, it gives CAIRGRVAGYTF.

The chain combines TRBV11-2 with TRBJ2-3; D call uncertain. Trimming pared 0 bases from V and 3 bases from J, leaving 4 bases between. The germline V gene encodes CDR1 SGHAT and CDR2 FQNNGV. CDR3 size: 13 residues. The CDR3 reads CASSLERTDTQYF. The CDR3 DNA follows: TGTGCCAGCAGCTTAGAGAGAACAGATACGCAGTATTTT.

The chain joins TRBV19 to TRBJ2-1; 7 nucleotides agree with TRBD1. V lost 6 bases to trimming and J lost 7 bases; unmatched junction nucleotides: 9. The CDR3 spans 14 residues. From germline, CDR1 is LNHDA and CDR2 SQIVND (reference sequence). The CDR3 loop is CASSPGTAYNEQFF. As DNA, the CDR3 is TGTGCCAGTAGCCCCGGGACAGCGTATAATGAGCAGTTCTTC.

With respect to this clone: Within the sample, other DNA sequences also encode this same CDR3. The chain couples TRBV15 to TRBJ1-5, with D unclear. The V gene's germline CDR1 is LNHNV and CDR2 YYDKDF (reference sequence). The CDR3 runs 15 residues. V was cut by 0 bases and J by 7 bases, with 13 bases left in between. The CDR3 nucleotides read TGTGCCACCAGCAGAGATCGGGGAGCGGGGCAGCCCCAGCATTTT. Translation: CATSRDRGAGQPQHF.

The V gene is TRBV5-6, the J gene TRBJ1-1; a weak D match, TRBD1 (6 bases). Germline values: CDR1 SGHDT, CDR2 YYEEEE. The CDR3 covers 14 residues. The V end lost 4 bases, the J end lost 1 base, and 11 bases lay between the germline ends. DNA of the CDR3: TGTGCCAGCAGCCGGGACACGGAGAACACTGAAGCTTTCTTT. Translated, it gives CASSRDTENTEAFF.